Here is one T cell receptor (beta chain) with its context. Its antigen is still unknown. A read error may be the cause here, since a much bigger clone is one base away. Primers for the PCR totalled 60 Vbeta and 13 Jbeta. Sequencing used immunoSEQ multiplex PCR; TCRdb keeps in-frame clones, though not all of them. Of about 110,000 clones detected, nearly 85% appear once; the ten largest clones hold roughly 6.1%. This sample is part of a study of cytomegalovirus exposure and HLA in healthy donors. The CDR3 runs to 14 residues. The V gene's germline CDR1 is MNHEY and CDR2 SVGAGI. Germline trimming cut 6 bases from V and 5 bases from J; bases unmatched to any gene: 6. Study observations and caveats: In a later analysis, at a false discovery rate of 0.05, some 15,000 TCR beta sequences were associated with HLA alleles. It was 164 TCR beta chains that were listed as cytomegalovirus-associated.

Sequencing was done on a sample of PBMCs. The sequence was obtained from a man between 18 and 29 years old in good health and CMV-seronegative. The genes are TRBV6-5 and TRBJ2-7; 11 bases agree with TRBD2. The DNA of the CDR3 is TGTGCCAGCAGCCCGGGACTAGCGGTGAACGAGCAGTACTTC. This gives the protein CASSPGLAVNEQYF.